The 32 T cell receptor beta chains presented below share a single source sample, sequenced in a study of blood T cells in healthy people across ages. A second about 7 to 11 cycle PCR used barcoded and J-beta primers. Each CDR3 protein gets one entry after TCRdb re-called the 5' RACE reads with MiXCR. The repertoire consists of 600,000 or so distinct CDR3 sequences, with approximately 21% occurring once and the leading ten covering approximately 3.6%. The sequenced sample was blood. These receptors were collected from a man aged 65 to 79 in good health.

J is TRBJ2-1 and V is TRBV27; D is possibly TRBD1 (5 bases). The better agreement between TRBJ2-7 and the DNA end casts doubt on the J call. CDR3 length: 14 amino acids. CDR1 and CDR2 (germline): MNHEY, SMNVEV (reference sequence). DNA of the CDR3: TGTGCCAGCAGTTTAGCACAGGACTCCTACGAGCAGTACTTC. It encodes CASSLAQDSYEQYF.

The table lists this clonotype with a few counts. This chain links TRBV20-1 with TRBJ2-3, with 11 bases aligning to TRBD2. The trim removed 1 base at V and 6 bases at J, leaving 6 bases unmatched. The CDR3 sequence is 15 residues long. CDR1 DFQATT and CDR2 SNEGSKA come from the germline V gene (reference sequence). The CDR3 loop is CSARAGASGRDTQYF. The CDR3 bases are TGCAGTGCTAGAGCGGGCGCTAGCGGGAGGGATACGCAGTATTTT.

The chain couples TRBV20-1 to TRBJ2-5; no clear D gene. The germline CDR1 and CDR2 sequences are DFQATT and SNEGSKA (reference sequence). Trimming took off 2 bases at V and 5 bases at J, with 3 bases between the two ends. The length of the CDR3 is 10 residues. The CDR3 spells CSARHETQYF. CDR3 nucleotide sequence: TGCAGTGCTAGACACGAGACCCAGTACTTC.

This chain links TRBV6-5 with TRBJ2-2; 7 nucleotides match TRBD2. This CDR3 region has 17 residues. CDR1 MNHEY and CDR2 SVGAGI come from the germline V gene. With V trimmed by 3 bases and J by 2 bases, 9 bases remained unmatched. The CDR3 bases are TGTGCCAGCAGTTATGTCACCGGGACTATTAACACCGGGGAGCTGTTTTTT. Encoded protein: CASSYVTGTINTGELFF.

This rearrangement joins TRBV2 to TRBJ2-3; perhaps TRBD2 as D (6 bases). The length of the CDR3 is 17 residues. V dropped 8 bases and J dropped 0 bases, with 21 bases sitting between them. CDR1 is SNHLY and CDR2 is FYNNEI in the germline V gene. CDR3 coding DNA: TGTGCCAGCTGTCGATCGGGACTCACAACTAGCACAGATACGCAGTATTTT. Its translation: CASCRSGLTTSTDTQYF. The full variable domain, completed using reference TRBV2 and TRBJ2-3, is EPEVTQTPSHQVTQMGQEVILRCVPISNHLYFYWYRQILGQKVEFLVSFYNNEISEKSEIFDDQFSVERPDGSNFTLKIRSTKLEDSAMYFCASCRSGLTTSTDTQYFGPGTRLTVL.

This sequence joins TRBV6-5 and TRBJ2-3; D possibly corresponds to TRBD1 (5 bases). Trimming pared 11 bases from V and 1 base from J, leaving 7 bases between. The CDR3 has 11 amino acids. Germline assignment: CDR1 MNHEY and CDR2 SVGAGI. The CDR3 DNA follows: TGTGCCGTGGGGCGCACAGATACGCAGTATTTT. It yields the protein CAVGRTDTQYF.

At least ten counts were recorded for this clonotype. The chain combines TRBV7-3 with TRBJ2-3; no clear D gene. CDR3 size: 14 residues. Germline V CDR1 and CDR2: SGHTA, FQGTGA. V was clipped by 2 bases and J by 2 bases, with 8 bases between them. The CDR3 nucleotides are TGTGCCAGCAGCTTAGGCCTTGACACAGATACGCAGTATTTT. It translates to CASSLGLDTDTQYF.

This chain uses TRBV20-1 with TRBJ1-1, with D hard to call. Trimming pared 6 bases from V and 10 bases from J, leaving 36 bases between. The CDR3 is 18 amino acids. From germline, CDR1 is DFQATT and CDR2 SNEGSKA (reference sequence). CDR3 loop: CSAESELGSGIGPGGAFF. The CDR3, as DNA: TGCAGTGCCGAATCTGAATTGGGTTCGGGGATCGGGCCGGGTGGAGCTTTCTTT.

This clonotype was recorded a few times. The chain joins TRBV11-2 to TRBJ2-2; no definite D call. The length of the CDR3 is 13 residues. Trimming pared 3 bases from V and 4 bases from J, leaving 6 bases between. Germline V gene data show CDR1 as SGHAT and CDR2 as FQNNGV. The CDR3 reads CASSFGVTGELFF. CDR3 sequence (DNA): TGTGCCAGCAGCTTCGGAGTCACCGGGGAGCTGTTTTTT.

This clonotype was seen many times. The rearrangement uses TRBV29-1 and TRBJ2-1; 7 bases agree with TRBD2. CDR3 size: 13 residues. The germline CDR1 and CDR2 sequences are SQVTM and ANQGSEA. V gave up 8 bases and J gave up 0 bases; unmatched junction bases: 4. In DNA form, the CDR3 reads TGCAGCTTGACTAGCAGCTCCTACAATGAGCAGTTCTTC. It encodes CSLTSSSYNEQFF.

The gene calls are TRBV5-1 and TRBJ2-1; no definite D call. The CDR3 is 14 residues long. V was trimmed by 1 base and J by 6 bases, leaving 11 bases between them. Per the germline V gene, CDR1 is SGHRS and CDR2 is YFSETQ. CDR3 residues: CASSLRAGTNEQFF. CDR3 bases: TGCGCCAGCAGCTTGCGCGCAGGAACCAATGAGCAGTTCTTC.

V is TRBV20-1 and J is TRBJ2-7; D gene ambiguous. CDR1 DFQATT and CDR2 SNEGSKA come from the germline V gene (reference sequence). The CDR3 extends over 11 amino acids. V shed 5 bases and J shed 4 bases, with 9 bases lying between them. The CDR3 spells CSAGAAYEQYF. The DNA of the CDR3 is TGCAGTGCTGGAGCCGCGTACGAGCAGTACTTC.

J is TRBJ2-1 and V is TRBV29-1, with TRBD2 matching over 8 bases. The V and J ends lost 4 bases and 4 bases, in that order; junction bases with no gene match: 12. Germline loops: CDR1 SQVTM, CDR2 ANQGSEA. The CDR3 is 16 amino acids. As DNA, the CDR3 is TGCAGCGTTGCAGCTTCGAGAGCGGGAGTATACAATGAGCAGTTCTTC. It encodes CSVAASRAGVYNEQFF.

CDR3 amino acids: CASRPTSGNQETQYF. CDR3 bases: TGTGCCAGCAGGCCGACTAGCGGGAACCAAGAGACCCAGTACTTC. The chain employs TRBV12-3 or TRBV12-4 and TRBJ2-5, with 11 bases aligning to TRBD2. The CDR3 loop spans 15 amino acids. Losses at the gene ends were 6 bases for V and 0 bases for J; bases not matched to a gene: 3.

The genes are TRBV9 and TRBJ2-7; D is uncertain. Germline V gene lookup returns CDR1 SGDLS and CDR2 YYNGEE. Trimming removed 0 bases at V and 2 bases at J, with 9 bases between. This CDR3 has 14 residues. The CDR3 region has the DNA TGTGCCAGCAGCGTAGATCTGGAGACCTACGAGCAGTACTTC. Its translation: CASSVDLETYEQYF.

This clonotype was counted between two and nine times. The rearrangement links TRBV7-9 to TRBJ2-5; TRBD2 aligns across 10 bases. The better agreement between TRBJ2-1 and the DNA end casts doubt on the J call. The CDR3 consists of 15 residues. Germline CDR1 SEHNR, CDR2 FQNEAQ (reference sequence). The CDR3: CASSLRASGSDEQFF. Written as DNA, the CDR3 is TGTGCCAGCAGCTTAAGGGCTAGCGGGAGCGATGAGCAGTTCTTC.

This chain's CDR3 is CASTKTGPANTEAFF. CDR3 bases: TGCGCCAGCACTAAGACAGGGCCCGCGAACACTGAAGCTTTCTTT. The V call is TRBV5-1, the J call TRBJ1-1; 7 nucleotides match TRBD1. The CDR3 length is 15 residues. V trimming: 6 bases; J trimming: 1 base; junction bases outside the gene matches: 9. Germline V gene data show CDR1 as SGHRS and CDR2 as YFSETQ.

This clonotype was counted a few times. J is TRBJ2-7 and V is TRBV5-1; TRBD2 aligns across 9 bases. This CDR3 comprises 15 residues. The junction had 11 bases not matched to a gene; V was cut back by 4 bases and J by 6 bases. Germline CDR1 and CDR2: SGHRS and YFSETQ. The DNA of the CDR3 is TGCGCCAGCAGCACCGGTAGCGGGAGAACGTCCGAGCAGTACTTC. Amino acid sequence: CASSTGSGRTSEQYF.

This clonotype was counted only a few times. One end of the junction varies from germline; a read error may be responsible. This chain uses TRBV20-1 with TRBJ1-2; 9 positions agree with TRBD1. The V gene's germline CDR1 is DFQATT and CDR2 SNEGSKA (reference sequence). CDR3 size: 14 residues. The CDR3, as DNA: TGCGGTGCTAGAACAGGGGGCGCAAACGGTGGCTACACCTTC. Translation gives CGARTGGANGGYTF.

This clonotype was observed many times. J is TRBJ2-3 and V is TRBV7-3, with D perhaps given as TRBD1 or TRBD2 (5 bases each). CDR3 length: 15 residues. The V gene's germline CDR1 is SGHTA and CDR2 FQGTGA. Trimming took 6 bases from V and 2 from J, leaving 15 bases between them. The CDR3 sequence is CASSPGPGFTDTQYF. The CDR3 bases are TGTGCCAGCAGTCCGGGACCGGGGTTCACAGATACGCAGTATTTT.

CDR3 sequence: CAISTGELNMKLFF. The CDR3 DNA follows: TGTGCCATCAGTACAGGGGAGTTAAACATGAAACTGTTTTTT. The chain carries TRBV10-3 and TRBJ1-4; 7 nucleotides match TRBD1. The CDR3 length is 14 residues. With V trimmed by 5 bases and J by 11 bases, 11 bases remained unmatched. Germline assignment: CDR1 ENHRY and CDR2 SYGVKD.

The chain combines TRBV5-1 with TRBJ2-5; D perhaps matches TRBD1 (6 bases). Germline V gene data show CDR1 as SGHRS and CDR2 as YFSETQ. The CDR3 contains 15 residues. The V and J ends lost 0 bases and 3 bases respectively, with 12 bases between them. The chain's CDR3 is CASSLEGTSKETQYF. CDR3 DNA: TGCGCCAGCAGCTTGGAAGGGACAAGTAAAGAGACCCAGTACTTC. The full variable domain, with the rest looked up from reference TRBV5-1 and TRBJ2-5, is KAGVTQTPRYLIKTRGQQVTLSCSPISGHRSVSWYQQTPGQGLQFLFEYFSETQRNKGNFPGRFSGRQFSNSRSEMNVSTLELGDSALYLCASSLEGTSKETQYFGPGTRLLVL.

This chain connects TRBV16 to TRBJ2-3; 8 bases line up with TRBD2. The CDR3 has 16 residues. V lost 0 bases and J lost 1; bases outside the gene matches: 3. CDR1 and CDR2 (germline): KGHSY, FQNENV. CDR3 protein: CASSQSRAGGTDTQYF. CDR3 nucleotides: TGTGCCAGCAGCCAATCACGAGCGGGAGGCACAGATACGCAGTATTTT.

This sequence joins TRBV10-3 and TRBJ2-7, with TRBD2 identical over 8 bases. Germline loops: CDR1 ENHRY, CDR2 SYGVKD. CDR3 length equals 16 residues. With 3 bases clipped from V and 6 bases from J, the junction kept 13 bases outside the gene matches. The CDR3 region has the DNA TGTGCCATCAGTGATGGGCTAGCGGGTATAGGGTTCGAGCAGTACTTC. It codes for CAISDGLAGIGFEQYF.

CDR3 residues: CSARQRTGNQPQHF. DNA of the CDR3: TGCAGTGCTAGACAAAGGACAGGCAATCAGCCCCAGCATTTT. V usage is TRBV20-1 and J usage is TRBJ1-5; a weak D match, TRBD1 (6 bases). CDR1 and CDR2 (germline): DFQATT, SNEGSKA (reference sequence). The CDR3 runs to 14 residues. Trimming cost V 2 bases and J 2 bases, with 10 bases left between them.

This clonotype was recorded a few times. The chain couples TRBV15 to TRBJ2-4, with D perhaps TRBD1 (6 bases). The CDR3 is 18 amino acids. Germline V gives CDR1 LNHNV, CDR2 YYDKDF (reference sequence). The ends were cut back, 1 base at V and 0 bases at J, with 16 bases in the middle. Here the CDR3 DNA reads TGTGCCACCAGCAGAGGGGACATACATCCTCTAGCCAAAAACATTCAGTACTTC. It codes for CATSRGDIHPLAKNIQYF.

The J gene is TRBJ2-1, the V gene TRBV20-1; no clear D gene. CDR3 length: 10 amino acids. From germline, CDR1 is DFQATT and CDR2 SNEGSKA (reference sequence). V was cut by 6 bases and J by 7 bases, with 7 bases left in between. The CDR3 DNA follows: TGCAGTGCCTATGAAAATGAGCAGTTCTTC. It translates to CSAYENEQFF.

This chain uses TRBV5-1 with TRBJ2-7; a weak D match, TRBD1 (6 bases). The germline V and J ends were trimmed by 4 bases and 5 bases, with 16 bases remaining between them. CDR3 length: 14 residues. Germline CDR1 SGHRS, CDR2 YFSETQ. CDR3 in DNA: TGCGCCAGCAGCGAGAATTCCGGGACACACGAGCAGTACTTC. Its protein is CASSENSGTHEQYF.

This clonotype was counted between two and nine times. CDR3 nucleotides: TGTGCCAGCAGCCAAGACTGGGGGGGATGGGAGACCCAGTACTTC. This translates into CASSQDWGGWETQYF. The gene calls are TRBV3-1 and TRBJ2-5; TRBD2 aligns across 7 bases. This CDR3 is built from 15 residues. Germline assignment: CDR1 LGHDT and CDR2 YNNKEL (reference sequence). J was trimmed by 5 bases and V by 0 bases; bases with no gene match: 6.

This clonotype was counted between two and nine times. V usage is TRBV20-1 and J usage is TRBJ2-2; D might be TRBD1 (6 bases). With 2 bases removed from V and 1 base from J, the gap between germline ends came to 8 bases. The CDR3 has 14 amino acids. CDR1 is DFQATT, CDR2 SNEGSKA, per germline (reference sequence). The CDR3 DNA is TGCAGTGCTAGACCGGGACAGAACACCGGGGAGCTGTTTTTT. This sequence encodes CSARPGQNTGELFF.

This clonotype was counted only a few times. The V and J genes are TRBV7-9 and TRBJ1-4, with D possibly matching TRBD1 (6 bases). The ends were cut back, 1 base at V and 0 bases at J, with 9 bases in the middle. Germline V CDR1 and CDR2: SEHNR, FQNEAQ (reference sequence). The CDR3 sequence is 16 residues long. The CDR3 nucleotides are TGTGCCAGCAGCTTAGGAGGGGGTGCAACTAATGAAAAACTGTTTTTT. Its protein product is CASSLGGGATNEKLFF. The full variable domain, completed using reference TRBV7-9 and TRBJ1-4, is DTGVSQNPRHKITKRGQNVTFRCDPISEHNRLYWYRQTLGQGPEFLTYFQNEAQLEKSRLLSDRFSAERPKGSFSTLEIQRTEQGDSAMYLCASSLGGGATNEKLFFGSGTQLSVL.

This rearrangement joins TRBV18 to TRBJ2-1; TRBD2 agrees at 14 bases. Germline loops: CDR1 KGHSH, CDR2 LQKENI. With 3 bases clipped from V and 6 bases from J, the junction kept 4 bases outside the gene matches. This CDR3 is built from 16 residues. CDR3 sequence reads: CASSPTSGRGSNEQFF. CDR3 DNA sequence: TGTGCCAGCTCACCGACTAGCGGGAGGGGATCCAATGAGCAGTTCTTC. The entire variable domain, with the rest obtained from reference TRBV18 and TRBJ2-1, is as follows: NAGVMQNPRHLVRRRGQEARLRCSPMKGHSHVYWYRQLPEEGLKFMVYLQKENIIDESGMPKERFSAEFPKEGPSILRIQQVVRGDSAAYFCASSPTSGRGSNEQFFGPGTRLTVL.